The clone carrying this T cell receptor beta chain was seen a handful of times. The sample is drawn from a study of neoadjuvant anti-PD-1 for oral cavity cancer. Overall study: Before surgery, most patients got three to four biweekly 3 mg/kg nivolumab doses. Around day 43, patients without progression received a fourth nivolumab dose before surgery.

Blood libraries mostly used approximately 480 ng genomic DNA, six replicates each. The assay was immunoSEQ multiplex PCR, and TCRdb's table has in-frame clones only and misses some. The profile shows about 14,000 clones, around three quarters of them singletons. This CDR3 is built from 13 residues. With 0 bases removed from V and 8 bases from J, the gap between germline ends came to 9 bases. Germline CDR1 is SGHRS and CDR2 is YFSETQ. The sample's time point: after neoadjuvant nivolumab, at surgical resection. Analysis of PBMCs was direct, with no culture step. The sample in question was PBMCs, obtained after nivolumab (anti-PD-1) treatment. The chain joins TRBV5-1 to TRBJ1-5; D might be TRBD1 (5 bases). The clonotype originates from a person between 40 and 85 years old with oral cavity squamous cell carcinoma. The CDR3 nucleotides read TGCGCCAGCAGCTTGGCAGGGATCGAGCCCCAGCATTTT. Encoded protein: CASSLAGIEPQHF. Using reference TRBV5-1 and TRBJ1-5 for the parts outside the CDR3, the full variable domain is KAGVTQTPRYLIKTRGQQVTLSCSPISGHRSVSWYQQTPGQGLQFLFEYFSETQRNKGNFPGRFSGRQFSNSRSEMNVSTLELGDSALYLCASSLAGIEPQHFGDGTRLSIL.